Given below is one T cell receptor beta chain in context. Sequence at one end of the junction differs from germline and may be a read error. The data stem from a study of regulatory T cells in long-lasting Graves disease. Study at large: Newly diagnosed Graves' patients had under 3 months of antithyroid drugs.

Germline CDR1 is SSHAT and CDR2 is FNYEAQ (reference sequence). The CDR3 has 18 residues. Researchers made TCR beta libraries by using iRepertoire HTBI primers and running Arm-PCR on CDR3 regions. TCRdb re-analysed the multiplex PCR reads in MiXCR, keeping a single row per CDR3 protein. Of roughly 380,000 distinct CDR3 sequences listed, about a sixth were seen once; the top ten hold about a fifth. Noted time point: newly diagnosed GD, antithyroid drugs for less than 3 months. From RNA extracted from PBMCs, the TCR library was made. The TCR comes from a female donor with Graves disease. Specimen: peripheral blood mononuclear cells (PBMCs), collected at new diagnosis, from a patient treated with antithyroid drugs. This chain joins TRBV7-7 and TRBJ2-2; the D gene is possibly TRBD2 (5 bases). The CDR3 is CASSDKTTTRPNTGEPFF. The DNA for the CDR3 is TGTGCTAGCAGCGATAAAACAACAACGAGGCCAAACACCGGGGAGCCGTTTTTT.